This T cell receptor (beta chain) was sequenced for a study of CD8+ T cells in alopecia areata. Study-level points and caveats: Alopecia totalis/universalis scalp especially showed more expanded CD8+ clones than normal scalp. Clonality in the scalp and expanded CD8+ clones ranked among the top 100 were significantly decreased by tofacitinib. While patients received tofacitinib, many expanded lesional clones remained present in scalp and blood.

Stated treatment: oral pan-JAK inhibitor, 5-10 mg twice daily. Individuals with alopecia areata gave both lesional scalp punch biopsies and peripheral blood for collection. Notes on this clone: Its target is unknown.

V lost 8 bases and J lost 4, with 17 bases in between. The germline gives CDR1 LNHDA, CDR2 SQIVND (reference sequence). The CDR3 has 14 amino acids. Sequencing templates came from extracted RNA that was reverse transcribed into cDNA. Sequencing used immunoSEQ multiplex PCR; TCRdb keeps in-frame clones, though not all of them. The sample has around 4,100 clones; approximately 69% are singletons. The receptor was isolated from a human donor with alopecia areata. The V call is TRBV19, the J call TRBJ1-1; no definite D call. Material: skin, obtained at week 24, from a patient treated with tofacitinib. CDR3 amino acids: CASGLDWGSTEAFF. In DNA form, the CDR3 reads TGTGCCAGTGGTCTTGATTGGGGATCCACTGAAGCTTTCTTT.